The 21 T cell receptor beta chains listed next were all sequenced from one sample in a study of blood T cell repertoires in COVID-19. Assay used: immunoSEQ multiplex PCR; TCRdb lists only in-frame clones, some missing. The table records about 320,000 clones, more than 70% of them present only once. The sample was peripheral blood. Receptor source: a man aged 18 to 30 who had recovered from COVID-19.

J is TRBJ1-5 and V is TRBV4-1; D uncertain. CDR1 and CDR2 (germline): MGHRA, YSYEKL. V was pared by 0 bases and J by 6 bases, with 9 bases between. The CDR3 consists of 14 residues. The CDR3 here is CASSQESSVQPQHF. For the CDR3, the DNA is TGCGCCAGCAGCCAAGAATCGAGCGTTCAGCCCCAGCATTTT.

The gene calls are TRBV19 and TRBJ1-1; D not certain. CDR1 is LNHDA and CDR2 is SQIVND in the germline V gene (reference sequence). This CDR3 has 15 residues. V lost 5 bases to trimming and J lost 1 base, with 14 bases between them. CDR3 sequence: CASSHLPGKNTEAFF. CDR3 DNA: TGTGCCAGTAGTCACTTACCCGGGAAGAACACTGAAGCTTTCTTT.

The chain joins TRBV18 to TRBJ1-3; 11 positions match TRBD1. Per the germline V gene, CDR1 is KGHSH and CDR2 is LQKENI. The CDR3 sequence is 16 residues long. Trimming cost V 1 base and J 8 bases; bases outside gene matches: 7. In nucleotides, the CDR3 is TGTGCCAGCTCACCACGGGACAGGGGGGAAGGACACACCATATATTTT. Translated, it gives CASSPRDRGEGHTIYF.

V gene TRBV28 combines with J gene TRBJ2-7; unclear D gene. The CDR3 totals 18 residues. V shed 2 bases and J shed 0 bases, with 20 bases lying between them. The germline V gene encodes CDR1 MDHEN and CDR2 SYDVKM. CDR3 region: CASSLSSELIVSSYEQYF. The CDR3 nucleotides are TGTGCCAGCAGTTTAAGTAGTGAGTTAATCGTAAGCTCCTACGAGCAGTACTTC.

The J gene is TRBJ2-1, the V gene TRBV5-1; 8 positions match TRBD1. This CDR3 comprises 14 residues. The ends lost 4 bases at V and 5 bases at J; junction bases unmatched: 5. Germline assignment: CDR1 SGHRS and CDR2 YFSETQ. The CDR3 bases are TGCGCCAGCAGCCCGGGACAGGAGAACAATGAGCAGTTCTTC. It codes for CASSPGQENNEQFF.

This clone was observed once. The chain is built from TRBV9 and TRBJ2-1, with 12 bases lining up with TRBD2. This CDR3 is 21 amino acids long. V was pared by 0 bases and J by 3 bases, with 16 bases of the junction left unmatched. Germline CDR1 reads SGDLS; CDR2 reads YYNGEE. The CDR3 loop is CASSVGGGSASGGDNYNEQFF. The CDR3 nucleotides read TGTGCCAGCAGCGTAGGAGGTGGGTCCGCTAGCGGGGGGGACAACTACAATGAGCAGTTCTTC.

The rearrangement uses TRBV9 and TRBJ2-7; the D gene is possibly TRBD1 (6 bases). Germline CDR1 reads SGDLS; CDR2 reads YYNGEE. V was trimmed by 1 base and J by 1 base, leaving 12 bases between them. The CDR3 has 15 residues. This CDR3 reads CASSVSSDRSYEQYF. DNA for the CDR3: TGTGCCAGCAGCGTATCCTCCGACAGGTCCTACGAGCAGTACTTC. Full variable domain (outside the CDR3, taken from reference TRBV9 and TRBJ2-7): DSGVTQTPKHLITATGQRVTLRCSPRSGDLSVYWYQQSLDQGLQFLIQYYNGEERAKGNILERFSAQQFPDLHSELNLSSLELGDSALYFCASSVSSDRSYEQYFGPGTRLTVT.

The chain employs TRBV11-3 and TRBJ2-3; 7 nucleotides line up with TRBD1. This CDR3 contains 14 residues. In germline, CDR1 is SGHNT, CDR2 YENEEA. J gave up 7 bases and V 4 bases, and 8 bases lay outside the gene matches. The CDR3 loop is CASSSSTGRNTQYF. CDR3 nucleotides: TGTGCCAGCAGCTCCTCGACAGGGCGAAATACGCAGTATTTT.

The V gene is TRBV4-1, the J gene TRBJ1-2; D possibly corresponds to TRBD1 (6 bases). The V gene's germline CDR1 is MGHRA and CDR2 YSYEKL. The CDR3 runs to 16 residues. With 0 bases removed from V and 3 bases from J, the gap between germline ends came to 14 bases. The CDR3 sequence: CASSQEQGHDYYGYTF. The CDR3 DNA sequence: TGCGCCAGCAGCCAAGAACAGGGCCACGACTACTATGGCTACACCTTC.

This clone was picked up one time. The J gene is TRBJ1-6, the V gene TRBV5-6; D is unresolved. This CDR3 has 14 amino acids. Trimming stripped 0 bases from V and 13 bases from J, with 14 bases between. Germline lookup yields CDR1 SGHDT and CDR2 YYEEEE. CDR3 loop: CASSLGDGVFPLHF. CDR3 sequence (DNA): TGTGCCAGCAGCTTGGGAGACGGAGTGTTCCCCCTCCACTTT.

This clone has just a few counts. The J gene is TRBJ2-3, the V gene TRBV6-2 or TRBV6-3; D gene unclear. CDR1 is MNHEY and CDR2 is SVGEGT in the germline V gene. Trimming left V 5 bases short and J 4 bases short, with 10 bases between. The CDR3 sequence is 13 residues long. This CDR3 reads CASSAGPADTQYF. CDR3 coding DNA: TGTGCCAGCAGTGCCGGTCCGGCAGATACGCAGTATTTT.

This chain links TRBV7-9 with TRBJ2-2; 8 bases line up with TRBD1. Germline CDR1 reads SEHNR; CDR2 reads FQNEAQ (reference sequence). Trimming cost V 4 bases and J 1 base; bases outside gene matches: 8. The CDR3 spans 17 residues. This CDR3 reads CASSSAPGTGNTGELFF. The CDR3 nucleotides are TGTGCCAGCAGCTCAGCCCCCGGGACAGGGAACACCGGGGAGCTGTTTTTT.

V gene TRBV18 combines with J gene TRBJ1-6; D is uncertain. Trimming stripped 3 bases from V and 3 bases from J, with 12 bases between. Germline values: CDR1 KGHSH, CDR2 LQKENI. The CDR3 runs to 16 residues. DNA for the CDR3: TGTGCCAGCTCACCTATGAGGACTGACTATAATTCACCCCTCCACTTT. Protein product: CASSPMRTDYNSPLHF.

V usage is TRBV5-1 and J usage is TRBJ2-3; 14 nucleotides line up with TRBD2. V lost 0 bases and J lost 3; bases outside the gene matches: 9. Looked up from germline, CDR1 is SGHRS and CDR2 is YFSETQ. This CDR3 spans 19 amino acids. The CDR3 loop reads CASSLAKGLAGARTDTQYF. CDR3 nucleotides: TGCGCCAGCAGCTTGGCCAAGGGACTAGCGGGGGCGAGGACAGATACGCAGTATTTT.

The chain couples TRBV6-1 to TRBJ1-6, with 8 bases matching TRBD1. Germline V CDR1 and CDR2: MNHNS, SASEGT. Trimming at V came to 2 bases and at J to 9 bases, leaving 3 bases not matched to a gene. CDR3 length: 14 residues. CDR3 protein: CASSETGTGSPLHF. The DNA of the CDR3 is TGTGCCAGCAGTGAAACAGGGACAGGTTCACCCCTCCACTTT.

The rearrangement joins TRBV19 to TRBJ1-1; a weak D match, TRBD1 (6 bases). Trimming took 10 bases from V and 4 from J, leaving 13 bases between them. This CDR3 region has 12 residues. From germline, CDR1 is LNHDA and CDR2 SQIVND (reference sequence). In DNA, the CDR3 is TGTGCCACCGCTCAAGGGGGCACTGAAGCTTTCTTT. It is translated as CATAQGGTEAFF. The whole variable domain, remainder taken from reference TRBV19 and TRBJ1-1, is DGGITQSPKYLFRKEGQNVTLSCEQNLNHDAMYWYRQDPGQGLRLIYYSQIVNDFQKGDIAEGYSVSREKKESFPLTVTSAQKNPTAFYLCATAQGGTEAFFGQGTRLTVV.

The chain carries TRBV29-1 and TRBJ2-7; D is unresolved. V was shortened by 3 bases and J by 1 base, with 10 bases between the two germline ends. This CDR3 has 13 residues. Germline values: CDR1 SQVTM, CDR2 ANQGSEA. CDR3 nucleotides: TGCAGCGTTGATGGTGGCAATTCCTACGAGCAGTACTTC. Its protein product is CSVDGGNSYEQYF.

The V call is TRBV5-5, the J call TRBJ2-7; D may be TRBD2 (6 bases). The V gene's germline CDR1 is SGHKS and CDR2 YYEKEE (reference sequence). V was clipped by 0 bases and J by 0 bases, with 19 bases between them. CDR3 length equals 18 residues. The CDR3 region is CASSLVMGTHLPSYEQYF. The DNA of the CDR3 is TGTGCCAGCAGCTTGGTGATGGGGACTCATCTTCCCTCCTACGAGCAGTACTTC.

J is TRBJ2-7 and V is TRBV3-1 (or the pseudogene TRBV3-2), with a weak D call TRBD1 (5 bases). V was trimmed by 0 bases and J by 3 bases, leaving 15 bases between them. Germline V gene data show CDR1 as LGHDT and CDR2 as YNNKEL (reference sequence). The CDR3 runs to 16 residues. The CDR3 DNA is TGTGCCAGCAGCCAAGATCCAGGGCGGACACTCTACGAGCAGTACTTC. Translating it yields CASSQDPGRTLYEQYF.

The chain combines TRBV5-1 with TRBJ1-2, with D perhaps TRBD1 (6 bases). The V and J ends lost 4 bases and 3 bases respectively, with 16 bases between them. The CDR3 loop spans 15 amino acids. Germline V lookup: CDR1 SGHRS, CDR2 YFSETQ. In DNA, the CDR3 is TGCGCCAGCAGCCTAGCAGGGGACGGGTACTATGGCTACACCTTC. Translating it yields CASSLAGDGYYGYTF. Variable domain in full (rest from reference TRBV5-1 and TRBJ1-2): KAGVTQTPRYLIKTRGQQVTLSCSPISGHRSVSWYQQTPGQGLQFLFEYFSETQRNKGNFPGRFSGRQFSNSRSEMNVSTLELGDSALYLCASSLAGDGYYGYTFGSGTRLTVV.

The gene calls are TRBV27 and TRBJ2-7, with D perhaps matching TRBD1 (6 bases). Trimming cost V 6 bases and J 2 bases, with 14 bases left between them. The germline V gene encodes CDR1 MNHEY and CDR2 SMNVEV (reference sequence). The CDR3 spans 14 residues. CDR3 bases: TGTGCCAGCAGCCTCGGGACATCTACCTACGAGCAGTACTTC. Protein sequence: CASSLGTSTYEQYF.